Listed here are 21 T cell receptor beta chains from one sample, sequenced in a study of blood T cell repertoires in COVID-19. Produced via immunoSEQ multiplex PCR; TCRdb's table is partial and in-frame only. The profile shows under 250,000 clones, roughly four fifths of them singletons. The sequencing sample was made of PBMCs or T cells enriched from blood (not recorded which). These receptors were collected from a man in his sixties who had recovered from COVID-19.

The V call is TRBV4-2, the J call TRBJ2-3; 12 positions match TRBD2. CDR1 LGHNA and CDR2 YNFKEQ come from the germline V gene. The CDR3 sequence is 15 residues long. V was pared by 7 bases and J by 2 bases, with 4 bases of the junction left unmatched. Here the CDR3 reads CASKGLAGSTDTQYF. The CDR3, as DNA: TGTGCCAGCAAAGGACTAGCGGGATCCACAGATACGCAGTATTTT.

The chain carries TRBV18 and TRBJ2-5; 7 nucleotides agree with TRBD2. J lost 1 base, V lost 5 bases, and 13 bases had no gene match. This CDR3 has 17 residues. Germline-derived CDR1 and CDR2 are KGHSH and LQKENI. Here the CDR3 reads CASSTRAAGISQETQYF. The CDR3 DNA reads TGTGCCAGCTCAACGAGAGCAGCGGGGATCTCCCAAGAGACCCAGTACTTC.

J is TRBJ1-1 and V is TRBV7-3; 9 bases line up with TRBD1. The trim removed 5 bases at V and 4 bases at J, leaving 2 bases unmatched. Germline-derived CDR1 and CDR2 are SGHTA and FQGTGA. The CDR3 runs 13 residues. CDR3 region: CASSLDRGTEAFF. CDR3 in DNA: TGTGCCAGCAGCCTGGACAGGGGCACTGAAGCTTTCTTT.

The V and J genes are TRBV29-1 and TRBJ2-4, with D perhaps matching TRBD1 (6 bases). Germline CDR1 and CDR2: SQVTM and ANQGSEA. V lost 3 bases, J lost 5 bases, and 14 bases lay in between. This CDR3 spans 14 amino acids. The CDR3 is CSVDVQGIENIQYF. DNA for the CDR3: TGCAGCGTTGATGTGCAGGGGATTGAAAACATTCAGTACTTC.

On this clone itself: Other DNA sequences in the same sample also yield this CDR3. The chain couples TRBV7-9 to TRBJ1-4, with D possibly matching TRBD1 (5 bases). V lost 0 bases to trimming and J lost 5 bases, with 7 bases between them. Germline V gene data show CDR1 as SEHNR and CDR2 as FQNEAQ (reference sequence). The CDR3 totals 14 residues. The chain's CDR3 is CASSLAGGNEKLFF. Written as DNA, the CDR3 is TGTGCCAGCAGCTTAGCGGGGGGAAATGAAAAACTGTTTTTT.

The V gene is TRBV4-3, the J gene TRBJ2-5, with D unclear. Germline V gives CDR1 LGHNA, CDR2 YSLEER. The V gene lost 0 bases and the J gene lost 1 base, with 12 bases spanning the gap. The CDR3 is 16 residues long. The CDR3 protein is CASSQDIAETQETQYF. The CDR3 DNA sequence: TGCGCCAGCAGCCAAGATATCGCGGAAACCCAAGAGACCCAGTACTTC.

The J gene is TRBJ2-6, the V gene TRBV24-1; TRBD1 matches at 8 bases. The length of the CDR3 is 16 residues. The V segment lost 5 bases and the J segment 0 bases; nucleotides outside the gene matches: 2. Germline V lookup: CDR1 KGHDR, CDR2 SFDVKD. CDR3 in amino acids: CATSGTGSSGANVLTF. The CDR3 DNA sequence: TGTGCCACCAGTGGGACAGGGAGCTCTGGGGCCAACGTCCTGACTTTC.

The chain employs TRBV7-9 and TRBJ1-1; D not resolved. Germline CDR1 SEHNR, CDR2 FQNEAQ (reference sequence). The CDR3 contains 12 residues. Between the trimmed V and J ends, which lost 1 base and 7 bases, there was a span of 7 bases. This CDR3 is CASSLERSEAFF. CDR3 coding DNA: TGTGCCAGCAGCTTAGAGAGAAGTGAAGCTTTCTTT.

J is TRBJ2-3 and V is TRBV6-6; D might be TRBD1 (5 bases). The CDR3 consists of 14 residues. V lost 0 bases to trimming and J lost 5 bases, with 9 bases between them. Germline CDR1 is MNHNY and CDR2 is SVGAGI (reference sequence). CDR3 coding DNA: TGTGCCAGCAGTTACTCAGGGGTGGGAGATACGCAGTATTTT. Translated: CASSYSGVGDTQYF.

The rearrangement links TRBV11-2 to TRBJ2-1, with a possible D match to TRBD1 (5 bases). The germline V gene has CDR1 SGHAT and CDR2 FQNNGV. The CDR3 extends over 15 amino acids. The V gene lost 3 bases and the J gene lost 7 bases, with 16 bases spanning the gap. CDR3 amino acids: CASSFGQGPRNEQFF. Written as DNA, the CDR3 is TGTGCCAGCAGCTTTGGCCAGGGCCCGAGGAATGAGCAGTTCTTC.

This chain uses TRBV19 with TRBJ2-2, with D perhaps matching TRBD1 (5 bases). This CDR3 has 13 residues. V shed 6 bases and J shed 5 bases, with 10 bases lying between them. Germline V gene sequence: CDR1 LNHDA, CDR2 SQIVND (reference sequence). The DNA of the CDR3 is TGTGCCAGTAGACCCCCAGGGACCGGGGAGCTGTTTTTT. It translates to CASRPPGTGELFF.

The V call is TRBV29-1, the J call TRBJ2-7, with D perhaps TRBD1 (6 bases). From germline, CDR1 is SQVTM and CDR2 ANQGSEA. The CDR3 sequence is 12 residues long. V shed 5 bases and J shed 3 bases, with 11 bases lying between them. The CDR3 spells CSVTTGNYEQYF. The CDR3 DNA reads as TGCAGCGTTACTACAGGGAACTACGAGCAGTACTTC.

This chain connects TRBV11-2 to TRBJ2-1, with TRBD1 matching 9 bases. Losses at the gene ends were 6 bases for V and 5 bases for J; bases not matched to a gene: 8. The CDR3 is made up of 15 amino acids. CDR1 SGHAT and CDR2 FQNNGV come from the germline V gene. DNA of the CDR3: TGTGCCAGCAGTACCGGGACAGGGACCCACAATGAGCAGTTCTTC. Encoded protein: CASSTGTGTHNEQFF.

J is TRBJ2-7 and V is TRBV6-1; D may be TRBD1 (5 bases). Deletions cut 2 bases from V and 2 bases from J, with 16 bases between. Germline CDR1 and CDR2: MNHNS and SASEGT. The CDR3 has 16 amino acids. The CDR3 DNA follows: TGTGCCAGCAGTGAATTTGGGTGGGGCCGAGCCTACGAGCAGTACTTC. Amino acids: CASSEFGWGRAYEQYF.

The CDR3 nucleotides read TGTGCCAGCCTCCCGGGGGGTGGGAACAATGAGCAGTTCTTC. Its protein product is CASLPGGGNNEQFF. The V gene is TRBV7-2, the J gene TRBJ2-1; 7 bases are shared with TRBD2. Unmatched junction bases numbered 9, after V lost 8 bases and J lost 5 bases. The CDR3 runs to 14 residues. Germline-derived CDR1 and CDR2 are SGHTA and FQGNSA.

This clone appeared a single time. The rearrangement joins TRBV12-3 or TRBV12-4 to TRBJ1-4; D gene unclear. The ends were cut back, 5 bases at V and 7 bases at J, with 8 bases in the middle. The CDR3 extends over 12 amino acids. CDR3 nucleotides: TGTGCCAGCAGTGCCTCTAGTGAAAAACTGTTTTTT. This encodes CASSASSEKLFF.

In its sample, this clone was seen once. At the DNA level, this CDR3 is encoded by other sequences in the same sample as well. This rearrangement joins TRBV18 to TRBJ1-1, with 8 bases aligning to TRBD1. V trimming: 6 bases; J trimming: 0 bases; junction bases outside the gene matches: 6. This CDR3 spans 15 amino acids. Germline V gives CDR1 KGHSH, CDR2 LQKENI. Here the CDR3 reads CASSLGQAMNTEAFF. The CDR3 nucleotides read TGTGCCAGCTCTCTGGGACAGGCAATGAACACTGAAGCTTTCTTT.

The chain recombines TRBV5-1 with TRBJ2-1; D might be TRBD1 (5 bases). The germline CDR1 and CDR2 sequences are SGHRS and YFSETQ. V dropped 0 bases and J dropped 2 bases, with 12 bases sitting between them. This CDR3 is built from 16 residues. The CDR3 bases are TGCGCCAGCAGCTTGGGGGCAGGGTACACCTACAATGAGCAGTTCTTC. Residues: CASSLGAGYTYNEQFF. Full variable domain (missing parts from reference TRBV5-1 and TRBJ2-1): KAGVTQTPRYLIKTRGQQVTLSCSPISGHRSVSWYQQTPGQGLQFLFEYFSETQRNKGNFPGRFSGRQFSNSRSEMNVSTLELGDSALYLCASSLGAGYTYNEQFFGPGTRLTVL.

On this clone: The sample contains more than one DNA sequence encoding this CDR3. Written as DNA, the CDR3 is TGCGCCAGCAGCTTGGTCCAGGGTGCCGGGGAGCTGTTTTTT. It translates to CASSLVQGAGELFF. The chain recombines TRBV5-1 with TRBJ2-2, with D maybe TRBD1 (5 bases). Germline V gene lookup returns CDR1 SGHRS and CDR2 YFSETQ. CDR3 length: 14 residues. Between the trimmed V and J ends, which lost 0 bases and 6 bases, there was a span of 9 bases.

This clone was counted between two and nine times. J is TRBJ2-5 and V is TRBV5-4; weak D call: TRBD2 (7 bases). Per germline, CDR1 SGHNT and CDR2 YYREEE (reference sequence). The CDR3 sequence is 12 residues long. Trimming removed 5 bases from V and 7 bases from J, with 12 bases in between. The CDR3 nucleotides are TGTGCCAGCAGAGGGGAGGGGGGGACCCAGTACTTC. Protein product: CASRGEGGTQYF.

The chain carries TRBV7-9 and TRBJ1-2; no reliable D call. The CDR3 runs 13 residues. Germline lookup yields CDR1 SEHNR and CDR2 FQNEAQ (reference sequence). Trimming took off 1 base at V and 3 bases at J, with 6 bases between the two ends. The CDR3 sequence: CASSLGQDYGYTF. CDR3 nucleotides: TGTGCCAGCAGCTTAGGGCAGGACTATGGCTACACCTTC. Drawing the rest from reference TRBV7-9 and TRBJ1-2, the complete variable domain is DTGVSQNPRHKITKRGQNVTFRCDPISEHNRLYWYRQTLGQGPEFLTYFQNEAQLEKSRLLSDRFSAERPKGSFSTLEIQRTEQGDSAMYLCASSLGQDYGYTFGSGTRLTVV.